This T cell receptor beta chain was captured in a study of cytomegalovirus exposure and HLA in healthy donors. Trimming left V 3 bases short and J 8 bases short, with 16 bases between. From germline, CDR1 is LGHNA and CDR2 YNFKEQ. The CDR3 is 15 amino acids. A multiplex PCR was run with 60 Vbeta primers and 13 Jbeta primers. The data were produced by immunoSEQ multiplex PCR, yet TCRdb's version contains in-frame clones alone and is incomplete. Here the sample table reports under 200,000 clones. The clonotype was recovered from a woman under 30 in good health and CMV-seropositive. The sequencing sample was made of PBMCs. The chain couples TRBV4-2 to TRBJ1-4; the D gene is possibly TRBD1 (5 bases). The CDR3 reads CASSQNPDMEEKLFF. Written as DNA, the CDR3 is TGTGCCAGCAGCCAGAACCCGGACATGGAAGAAAAACTGTTTTTT.